The 13 T cell receptor beta chains below all came from one sample that was sequenced in a study of blood T cells in healthy people across ages. Primers used in a second PCR of roughly 6 to 11 cycles were a sample-barcoded 5' primer and a J-beta primer mix. TCRdb ran MiXCR on the 5' RACE reads and lists one entry per CDR3 protein. The sample comprises roughly 1,800,000 distinct CDR3 sequences, 49% of which are singletons, and roughly 2.1% rests with the top ten. Sequencing was performed on blood. These receptors were collected from a woman in her thirties or forties in good health.

Concerning this clonotype: The germline gene is not matched at one end of the junction; a read error may be the cause. The chain is built from TRBV4-3 and TRBJ1-2; D is undetermined. There are 15 residues in the CDR3. Germline assignment: CDR1 LGHNA and CDR2 YSLEER. CDR3 protein: CVSSQELVRTYGYTF. The CDR3 coding sequence is TGCGTCAGCAGCCAAGAGCTCGTCCGGACCTATGGCTACACCTTC.

Of note for this clonotype: This likely comes from a read error, as the CDR3 has no conserved phenylalanine or tryptophan at its end. The CDR3 spells CASSLGGLGDTEAFS. CDR3 DNA: TGTGCCAGCAGCTTGGGAGGACTCGGTGACACTGAAGCTTTCTCT. The J gene is TRBJ1-1, the V gene TRBV5-5; D gene uncertain. Trimming cost V 0 bases and J 3 bases, with 12 bases left between them. Per the germline V gene, CDR1 is SGHKS and CDR2 is YYEKEE (reference sequence). The CDR3 extends over 15 amino acids.

The table lists this clonotype with a few counts. The chain employs TRBV28 and TRBJ2-1, with D tentatively TRBD1 (5 bases). Per the germline V gene, CDR1 is MDHEN and CDR2 is SYDVKM. V was cut by 5 bases and J by 12 bases, with 23 bases left in between. The CDR3 totals 15 residues. Here the CDR3 reads CASSTTPTEIHGQFF. CDR3 coding DNA: TGTGCCAGCAGTACAACCCCGACAGAGATCCACGGGCAGTTCTTC.

V gene TRBV4-3 combines with J gene TRBJ2-1; 10 bases fit TRBD2. CDR3 size: 17 residues. Germline CDR1 is LGHNA and CDR2 is YSLEER. V lost 1 base, J lost 7 bases, and 10 bases stayed unmatched. The CDR3, as DNA: TGCGCCAGCAGCCAAGTAAGCGGGGGGGCCCAGCGGAATGAGCAGTTCTTC. Protein: CASSQVSGGAQRNEQFF.

Only one count was recorded for this clonotype. The genes are TRBV12-3 or TRBV12-4 and TRBJ2-3; 7 bases line up with TRBD2. Trimming took 7 bases from V and 0 from J; bases not matched to a gene: 10. This CDR3 region has 16 residues. The CDR3 region has the DNA TGTGCCAGCACATTAGGACCGGGGGGAAGCACAGATACGCAGTATTTT. Its protein product is CASTLGPGGSTDTQYF.

This chain connects TRBV6-2 or TRBV6-3 to TRBJ2-4; tentative D call: TRBD2 (6 bases). Matching the DNA end better, TRBJ2-5 makes the J call doubtful. CDR3 length: 13 residues. Germline V gene lookup returns CDR1 MNHEY and CDR2 SVGEGT. CDR3 residues: CASRELAQETQYF. The CDR3 DNA is TGTGCCAGCAGAGAGCTAGCGCAGGAGACCCAGTACTTC.

J is TRBJ2-1 and V is TRBV5-8; possible D gene TRBD2, 5 bases. The CDR3 has 14 amino acids. The V and J ends lost 5 bases and 5 bases respectively, with 14 bases between them. Germline CDR1 and CDR2: SGHTS and YDEGEE. The CDR3 reads CASRLERGNNEQFF. The CDR3 DNA sequence: TGTGCCAGCAGACTAGAGAGAGGGAACAATGAGCAGTTCTTC.

The V gene is TRBV5-1, the J gene TRBJ2-3; 11 bases line up with TRBD2. V lost 4 bases to trimming and J lost 9 bases; unmatched junction nucleotides: 13. The CDR3 is made up of 16 amino acids. CDR1 is SGHRS, CDR2 YFSETQ, per germline. The CDR3 DNA sequence: TGCGCCAGCAGCCCGACCCCTAGCGGGGGGTACGAAACGCAGTATTTT. It is translated as CASSPTPSGGYETQYF.

This clonotype was recorded at least ten times. J is TRBJ2-5 and V is TRBV3-1; D ambiguous. This CDR3 has 13 amino acids. Germline V CDR1 and CDR2: LGHDT, YNNKEL (reference sequence). V lost 0 bases to trimming and J lost 5 bases, with 7 bases between them. CDR3: CASSQELSETQYF. For the CDR3, the DNA is TGTGCCAGCAGCCAAGAGCTTAGCGAGACCCAGTACTTC.

The rearrangement uses TRBV12-3 or TRBV12-4 and TRBJ2-5; a possible D gene is TRBD2 (5 bases). V was cut by 5 bases and J by 5 bases, with 15 bases left in between. CDR3 length: 14 residues. This chain's CDR3 is CASSRTLGSETQYF. CDR3 nucleotide sequence: TGTGCCAGCAGTCGGACTCTGGGGTCGGAGACCCAGTACTTC.

A few counts support this clonotype. This sequence joins TRBV4-1 and TRBJ2-7, with 8 positions matching TRBD2. Germline CDR1 is MGHRA and CDR2 is YSYEKL. The J segment lost 1 base and the V segment lost 4 bases, leaving 12 bases of the junction unmatched. CDR3 length: 17 residues. DNA of the CDR3: TGCGCCAGCAGCCGAGAGAATAGCGGGGCCCAATCCTACGAGCAGTACTTC. Translated, it gives CASSRENSGAQSYEQYF.

This sequence joins TRBV2 and TRBJ2-1; TRBD2 aligns across 8 bases. J gave up 4 bases and V 3 bases, and 2 bases lay outside the gene matches. Looked up from germline, CDR1 is SNHLY and CDR2 is FYNNEI. CDR3 size: 14 residues. CDR3 in amino acids: CASSEIAGYNEQFF. CDR3 bases: TGTGCCAGCAGTGAGATAGCGGGGTACAATGAGCAGTTCTTC.

Points on this clonotype: This could be a read error, since a much larger clone is one nucleotide away. The chain couples TRBV9 to TRBJ2-3; D is uncertain. V was clipped by 3 bases and J by 5 bases, with 10 bases between them. Germline CDR1 and CDR2: SGDLS and YYNGEE. The CDR3 covers 13 residues. DNA of the CDR3: TGTGCCAGCAGCGCCTGGGTGCGAGATACGCAGTATTTT. Amino acid sequence: CASSAWVRDTQYF.